The T cell receptor (beta chain) under discussion was sequenced for a study of blood T cells in healthy people across ages. A second roughly 6 to 11 cycle PCR used barcoded and J-beta primers. The template-switch adaptor, which had 12 random nucleotides, put a tag on each cDNA molecule. Each sample provided no less than 2.5 million CDR3-containing paired-end reads. TCRdb passed the 5' RACE reads through MiXCR, listing each CDR3 protein once. Of hundreds of thousands of distinct CDR3 sequences listed, under 45% are singletons. Worth noting for this clonotype: Antigen specificity is unknown.

Findings of the study overall: Diversity figures derived from one million T cells were judged to underestimate the true value.

V dropped 6 bases and J dropped 3 bases, with 20 bases sitting between them. Germline V gene sequence: CDR1 SEHNR, CDR2 FQNEAQ (reference sequence). The CDR3 sequence is 16 residues long. The TCR was taken from a man aged 55 to 70 in good health. The sequenced sample consisted of blood. The V and J genes are TRBV7-9 and TRBJ1-2; possibly TRBD1 for D (5 bases). The CDR3 nucleotides are TGTGCCAGCAGTTCAGTTGGGCAGGGAACTTACTATGGCTACACCTTC. As protein: CASSSVGQGTYYGYTF.